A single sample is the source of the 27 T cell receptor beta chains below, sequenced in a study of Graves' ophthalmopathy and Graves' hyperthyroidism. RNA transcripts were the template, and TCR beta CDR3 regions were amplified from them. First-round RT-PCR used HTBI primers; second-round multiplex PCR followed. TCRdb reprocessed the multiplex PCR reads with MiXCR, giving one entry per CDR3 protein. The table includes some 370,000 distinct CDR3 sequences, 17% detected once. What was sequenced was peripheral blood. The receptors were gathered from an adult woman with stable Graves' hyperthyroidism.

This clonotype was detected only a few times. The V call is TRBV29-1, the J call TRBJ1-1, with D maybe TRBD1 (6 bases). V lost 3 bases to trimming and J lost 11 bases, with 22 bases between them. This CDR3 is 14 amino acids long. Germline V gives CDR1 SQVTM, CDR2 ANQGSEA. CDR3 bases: TGCAGCGTTGATGGACGACGGGAGGGGGGACGGGCTTTCTTT. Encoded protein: CSVDGRREGGRAFF.

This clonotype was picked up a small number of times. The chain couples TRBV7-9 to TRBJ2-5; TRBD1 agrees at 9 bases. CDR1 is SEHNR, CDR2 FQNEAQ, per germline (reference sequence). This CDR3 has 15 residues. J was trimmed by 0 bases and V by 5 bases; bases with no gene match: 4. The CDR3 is CASSPGQGYQETQYF. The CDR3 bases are TGTGCCAGCAGCCCCGGACAGGGGTACCAAGAGACCCAGTACTTC.

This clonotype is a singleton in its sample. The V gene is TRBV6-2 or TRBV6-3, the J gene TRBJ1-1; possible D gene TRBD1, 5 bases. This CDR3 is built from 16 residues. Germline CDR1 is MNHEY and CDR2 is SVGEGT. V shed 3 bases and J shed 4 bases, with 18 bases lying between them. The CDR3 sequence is CASSYYRTAHSTEAFF. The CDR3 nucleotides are TGTGCCAGCAGTTATTACAGGACCGCGCATAGCACTGAAGCTTTCTTT.

The DNA of the CDR3 is TGTGCCAGCAGCGGACTAGCGGGGTCGAACACCGGGGAGCTGTTTTTT. Translation gives CASSGLAGSNTGELFF. The rearrangement uses TRBV9 and TRBJ2-2; 11 bases agree with TRBD2. CDR1 SGDLS and CDR2 YYNGEE come from the germline V gene. Trimming at V came to 3 bases and at J to 0 bases, leaving 1 base not matched to a gene. The CDR3 extends over 16 amino acids.

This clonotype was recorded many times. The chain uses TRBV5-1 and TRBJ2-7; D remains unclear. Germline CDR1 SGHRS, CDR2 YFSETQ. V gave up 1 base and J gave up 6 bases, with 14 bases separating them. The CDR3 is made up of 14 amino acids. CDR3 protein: CASSLSASFSEQYF. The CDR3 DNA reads TGCGCCAGCAGCTTGAGCGCCAGCTTCAGCGAGCAGTACTTC.

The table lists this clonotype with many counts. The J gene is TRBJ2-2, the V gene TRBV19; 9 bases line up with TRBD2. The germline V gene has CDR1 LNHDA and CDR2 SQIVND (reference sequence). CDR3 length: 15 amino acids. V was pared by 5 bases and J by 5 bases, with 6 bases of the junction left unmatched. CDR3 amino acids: CASSSASGTTGELFF. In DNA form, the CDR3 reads TGTGCCAGTAGTTCCGCTAGCGGGACGACCGGGGAGCTGTTTTTT.

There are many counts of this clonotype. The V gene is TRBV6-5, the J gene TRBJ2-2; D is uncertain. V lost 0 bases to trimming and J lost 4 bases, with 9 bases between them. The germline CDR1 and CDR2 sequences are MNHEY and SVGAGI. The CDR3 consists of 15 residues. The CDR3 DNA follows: TGTGCCAGCAGTTACTCGAGTTCGCCCACCGGGGAGCTGTTTTTT. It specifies CASSYSSSPTGELFF.

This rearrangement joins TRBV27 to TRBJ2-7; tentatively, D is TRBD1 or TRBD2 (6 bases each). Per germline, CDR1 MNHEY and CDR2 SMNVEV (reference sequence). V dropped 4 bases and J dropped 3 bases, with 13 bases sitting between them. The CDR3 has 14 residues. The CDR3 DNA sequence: TGTGCCAGCAGTTATAGGGGGGCGGGCTACGAGCAGTACTTC. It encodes CASSYRGAGYEQYF.

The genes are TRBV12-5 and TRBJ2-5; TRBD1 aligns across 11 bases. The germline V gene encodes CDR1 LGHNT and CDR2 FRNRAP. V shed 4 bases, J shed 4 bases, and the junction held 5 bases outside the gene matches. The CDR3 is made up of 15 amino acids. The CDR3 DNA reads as TGTGCTAGTGGTTGGGCCGGGACAGGGGGAGAGACCCAGTACTTC. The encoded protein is CASGWAGTGGETQYF.

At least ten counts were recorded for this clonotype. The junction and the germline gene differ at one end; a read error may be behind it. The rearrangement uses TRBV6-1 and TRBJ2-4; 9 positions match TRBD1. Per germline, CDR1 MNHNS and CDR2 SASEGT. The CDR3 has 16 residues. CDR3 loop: CASSATGGVRVDIKYF. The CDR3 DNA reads TGTGCCAGCAGTGCAACAGGGGGCGTACGTGTGGACATTAAGTACTTC.

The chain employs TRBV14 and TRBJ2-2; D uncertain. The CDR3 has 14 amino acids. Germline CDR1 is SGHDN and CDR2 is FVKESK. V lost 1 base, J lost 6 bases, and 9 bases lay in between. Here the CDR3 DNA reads TGTGCCAGCAGCCAAGTTCGGTGGGCCGGGGAGCTGTTTTTT. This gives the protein CASSQVRWAGELFF. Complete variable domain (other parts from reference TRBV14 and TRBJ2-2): EAGVTQFPSHSVIEKGQTVTLRCDPISGHDNLYWYRRVMGKEIKFLLHFVKESKQDESGMPNNRFLAERTGGTYSTLKVQPAELEDSGVYFCASSQVRWAGELFFGEGSRLTVL.

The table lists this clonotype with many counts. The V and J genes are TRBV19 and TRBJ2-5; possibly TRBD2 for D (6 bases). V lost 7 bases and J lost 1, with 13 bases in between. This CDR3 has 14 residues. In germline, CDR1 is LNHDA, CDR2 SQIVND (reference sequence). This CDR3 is CASTDGGGQETQYF. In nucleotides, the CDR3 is TGTGCCAGTACTGATGGGGGAGGCCAAGAGACCCAGTACTTC.

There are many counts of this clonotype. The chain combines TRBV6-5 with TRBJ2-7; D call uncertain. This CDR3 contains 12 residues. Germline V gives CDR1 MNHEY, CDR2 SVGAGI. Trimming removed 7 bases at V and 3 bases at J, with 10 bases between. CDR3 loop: CASTRRGYEQYF. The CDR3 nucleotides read TGTGCCAGCACCCGGCGTGGCTACGAGCAGTACTTC.

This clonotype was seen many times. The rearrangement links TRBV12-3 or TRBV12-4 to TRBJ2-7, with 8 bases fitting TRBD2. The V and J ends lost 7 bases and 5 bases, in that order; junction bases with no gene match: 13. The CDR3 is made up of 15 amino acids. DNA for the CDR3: TGTGCCAGCACCCGCTTTGGAGCGGGAGTCGACGAGCAGTACTTC. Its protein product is CASTRFGAGVDEQYF.

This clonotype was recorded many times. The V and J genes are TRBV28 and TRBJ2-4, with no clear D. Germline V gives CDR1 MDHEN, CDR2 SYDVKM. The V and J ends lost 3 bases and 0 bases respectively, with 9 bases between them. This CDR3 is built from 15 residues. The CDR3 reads CASSLGRLAKNIQYF. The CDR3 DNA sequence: TGTGCCAGCAGTTTGGGTCGACTAGCCAAAAACATTCAGTACTTC. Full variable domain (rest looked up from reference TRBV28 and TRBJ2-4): DVKVTQSSRYLVKRTGEKVFLECVQDMDHENMFWYRQDPGLGLRLIYFSYDVKMKEKGDIPEGYSVSREKKERFSLILESASTNQTSMYLCASSLGRLAKNIQYFGAGTRLSVL.

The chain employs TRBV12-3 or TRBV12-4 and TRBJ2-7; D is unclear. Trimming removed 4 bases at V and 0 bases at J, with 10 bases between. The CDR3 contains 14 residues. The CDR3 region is CASSSYRASYEQYF. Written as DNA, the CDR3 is TGTGCCAGCAGTTCGTACCGGGCCTCCTACGAGCAGTACTTC.

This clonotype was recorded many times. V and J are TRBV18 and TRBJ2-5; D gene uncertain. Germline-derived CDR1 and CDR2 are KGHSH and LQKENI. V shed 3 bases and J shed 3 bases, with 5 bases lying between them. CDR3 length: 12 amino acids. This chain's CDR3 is CASSPTKETQYF. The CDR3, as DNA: TGTGCCAGCTCACCTACAAAAGAGACCCAGTACTTC.

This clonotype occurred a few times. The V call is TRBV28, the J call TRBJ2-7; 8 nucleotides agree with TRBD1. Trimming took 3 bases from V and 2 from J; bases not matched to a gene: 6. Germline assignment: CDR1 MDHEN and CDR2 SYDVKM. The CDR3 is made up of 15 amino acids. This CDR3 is CASSFDRGETYEQYF. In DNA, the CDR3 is TGTGCCAGCAGTTTCGACAGGGGAGAAACCTACGAGCAGTACTTC.

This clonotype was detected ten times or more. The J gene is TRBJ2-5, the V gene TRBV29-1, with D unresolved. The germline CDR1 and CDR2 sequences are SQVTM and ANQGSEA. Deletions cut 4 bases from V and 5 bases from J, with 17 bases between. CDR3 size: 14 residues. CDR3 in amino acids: CSVGGDRVWETQYF. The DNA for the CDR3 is TGCAGCGTTGGCGGCGACCGTGTATGGGAGACCCAGTACTTC.

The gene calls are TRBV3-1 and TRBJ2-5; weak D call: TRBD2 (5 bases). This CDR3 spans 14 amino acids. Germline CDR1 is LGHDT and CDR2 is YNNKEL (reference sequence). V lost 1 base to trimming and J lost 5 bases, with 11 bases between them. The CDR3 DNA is TGTGCCAGCAGCCAAGTGGTGGCTAGCGAGACCCAGTACTTC. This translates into CASSQVVASETQYF.

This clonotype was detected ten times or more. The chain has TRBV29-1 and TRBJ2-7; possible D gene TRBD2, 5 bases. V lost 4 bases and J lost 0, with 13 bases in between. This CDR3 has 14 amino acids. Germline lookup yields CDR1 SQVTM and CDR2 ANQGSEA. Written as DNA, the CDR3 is TGCAGCGTTGTTGGTAGCGTCCTCTCCTACGAGCAGTACTTC. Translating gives CSVVGSVLSYEQYF.

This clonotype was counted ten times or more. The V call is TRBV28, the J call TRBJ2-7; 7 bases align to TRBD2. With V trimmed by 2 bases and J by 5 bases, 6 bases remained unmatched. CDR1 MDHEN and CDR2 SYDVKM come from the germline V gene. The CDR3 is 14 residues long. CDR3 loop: CASSLAGVLNEQYF. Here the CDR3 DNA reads TGTGCCAGCAGTTTAGCGGGAGTTCTAAACGAGCAGTACTTC. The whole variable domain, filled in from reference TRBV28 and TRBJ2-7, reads DVKVTQSSRYLVKRTGEKVFLECVQDMDHENMFWYRQDPGLGLRLIYFSYDVKMKEKGDIPEGYSVSREKKERFSLILESASTNQTSMYLCASSLAGVLNEQYFGPGTRLTVT.

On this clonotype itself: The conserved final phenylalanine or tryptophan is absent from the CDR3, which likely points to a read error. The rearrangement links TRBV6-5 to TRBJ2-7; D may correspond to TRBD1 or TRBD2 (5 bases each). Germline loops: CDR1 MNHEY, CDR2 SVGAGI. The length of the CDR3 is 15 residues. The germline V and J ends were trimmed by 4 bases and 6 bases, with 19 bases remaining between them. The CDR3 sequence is CASSFPDGTSGEQYS. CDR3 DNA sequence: TGTGCCAGCAGTTTTCCGGACGGGACGTCCGGCGAGCAGTACTCC.

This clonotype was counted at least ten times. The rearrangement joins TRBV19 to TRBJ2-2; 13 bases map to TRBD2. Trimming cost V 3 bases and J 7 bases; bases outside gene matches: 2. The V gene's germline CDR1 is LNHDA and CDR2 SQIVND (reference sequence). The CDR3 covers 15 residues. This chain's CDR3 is CASSIWTSGSGELFF. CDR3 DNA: TGTGCCAGTAGTATCTGGACTAGCGGGAGCGGGGAGCTGTTTTTT.

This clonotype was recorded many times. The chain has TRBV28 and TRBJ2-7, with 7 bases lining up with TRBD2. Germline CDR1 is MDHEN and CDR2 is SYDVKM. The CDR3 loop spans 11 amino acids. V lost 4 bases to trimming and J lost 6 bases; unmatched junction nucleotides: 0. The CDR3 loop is CASSWEGEQYF. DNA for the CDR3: TGTGCCAGCAGTTGGGAGGGCGAGCAGTACTTC.

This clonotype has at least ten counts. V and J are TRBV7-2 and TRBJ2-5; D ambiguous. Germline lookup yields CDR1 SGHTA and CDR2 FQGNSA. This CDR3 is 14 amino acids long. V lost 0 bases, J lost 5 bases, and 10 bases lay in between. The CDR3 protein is CASSLASSGETQYF. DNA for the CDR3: TGTGCCAGCAGCTTAGCTAGTTCTGGTGAGACCCAGTACTTC.

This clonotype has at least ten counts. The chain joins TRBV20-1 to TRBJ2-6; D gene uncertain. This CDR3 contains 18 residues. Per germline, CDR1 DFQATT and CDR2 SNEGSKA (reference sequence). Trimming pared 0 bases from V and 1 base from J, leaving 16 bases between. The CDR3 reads CSARDSNRRNSGANVLTF. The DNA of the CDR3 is TGCAGTGCTAGAGATAGTAATCGTCGGAATTCTGGGGCCAACGTCCTGACTTTC.